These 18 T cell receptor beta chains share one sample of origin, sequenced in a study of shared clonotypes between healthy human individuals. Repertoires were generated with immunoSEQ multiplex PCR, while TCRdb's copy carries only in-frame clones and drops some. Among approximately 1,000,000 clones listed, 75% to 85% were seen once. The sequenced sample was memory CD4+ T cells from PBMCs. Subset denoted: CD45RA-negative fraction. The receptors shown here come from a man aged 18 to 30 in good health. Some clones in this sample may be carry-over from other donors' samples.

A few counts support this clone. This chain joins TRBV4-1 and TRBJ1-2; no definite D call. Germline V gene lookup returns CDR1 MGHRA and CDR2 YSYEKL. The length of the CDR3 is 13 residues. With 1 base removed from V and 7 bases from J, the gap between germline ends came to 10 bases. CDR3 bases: TGCGCCAGCAGCCAAGGGCCGACTTTTGGCTACACCTTC. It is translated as CASSQGPTFGYTF.

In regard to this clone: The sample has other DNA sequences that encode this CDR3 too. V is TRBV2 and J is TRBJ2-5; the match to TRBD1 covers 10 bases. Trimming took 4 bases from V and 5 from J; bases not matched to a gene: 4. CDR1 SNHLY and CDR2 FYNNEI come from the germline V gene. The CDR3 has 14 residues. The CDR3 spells CASSGTGGGETQYF. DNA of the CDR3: TGTGCCAGCAGTGGGACAGGGGGAGGTGAGACCCAGTACTTC.

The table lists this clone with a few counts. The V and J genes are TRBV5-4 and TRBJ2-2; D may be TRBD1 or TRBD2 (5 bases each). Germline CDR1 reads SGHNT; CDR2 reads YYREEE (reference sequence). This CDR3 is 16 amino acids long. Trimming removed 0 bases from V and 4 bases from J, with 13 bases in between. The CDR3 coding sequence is TGTGCCAGCAGCTTGGCCGAGGGGTCTGGCACCGGGGAGCTGTTTTTT. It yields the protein CASSLAEGSGTGELFF.

The CDR3 coding sequence is TGCGCCAGCAGCTTGGGGTGGGACACCGGGGAGCTGTTTTTT. The encoded protein is CASSLGWDTGELFF. This rearrangement joins TRBV5-1 to TRBJ2-2; D gene uncertain. Trimming took 0 bases from V and 3 from J, leaving 6 bases between them. The germline V gene has CDR1 SGHRS and CDR2 YFSETQ. CDR3 length: 14 amino acids. The full variable domain, with the rest looked up from reference TRBV5-1 and TRBJ2-2, is KAGVTQTPRYLIKTRGQQVTLSCSPISGHRSVSWYQQTPGQGLQFLFEYFSETQRNKGNFPGRFSGRQFSNSRSEMNVSTLELGDSALYLCASSLGWDTGELFFGEGSRLTVL.

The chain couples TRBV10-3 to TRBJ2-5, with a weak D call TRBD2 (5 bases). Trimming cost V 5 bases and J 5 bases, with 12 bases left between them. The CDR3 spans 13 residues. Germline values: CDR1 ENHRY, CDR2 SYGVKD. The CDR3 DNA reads TGTGCCATCAGTCCTGGGAGCGAGGAGACCCAGTACTTC. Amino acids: CAISPGSEETQYF.

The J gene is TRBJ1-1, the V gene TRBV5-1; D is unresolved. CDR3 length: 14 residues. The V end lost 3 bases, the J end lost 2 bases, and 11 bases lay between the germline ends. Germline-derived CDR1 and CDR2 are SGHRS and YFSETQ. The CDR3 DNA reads TGCGCCAGCAGCTCGAGTCAACCTAACACTGAAGCTTTCTTT. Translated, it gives CASSSSQPNTEAFF.

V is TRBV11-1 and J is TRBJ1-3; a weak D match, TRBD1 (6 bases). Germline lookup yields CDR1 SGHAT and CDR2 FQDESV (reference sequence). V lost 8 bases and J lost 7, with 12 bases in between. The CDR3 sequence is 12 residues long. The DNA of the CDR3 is TGTGCCAGCGGGTTTACAGGGAACACCATATATTTT. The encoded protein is CASGFTGNTIYF.

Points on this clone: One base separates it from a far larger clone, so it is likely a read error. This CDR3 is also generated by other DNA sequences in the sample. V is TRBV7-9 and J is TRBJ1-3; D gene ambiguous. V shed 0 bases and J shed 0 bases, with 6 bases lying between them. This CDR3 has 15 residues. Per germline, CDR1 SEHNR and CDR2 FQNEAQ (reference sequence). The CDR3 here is CASSLAGDSGNTIYF. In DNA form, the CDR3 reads TGTGCCAGCAGCTTAGCCGGGGACTCTGGAAACACCATATATTTT.

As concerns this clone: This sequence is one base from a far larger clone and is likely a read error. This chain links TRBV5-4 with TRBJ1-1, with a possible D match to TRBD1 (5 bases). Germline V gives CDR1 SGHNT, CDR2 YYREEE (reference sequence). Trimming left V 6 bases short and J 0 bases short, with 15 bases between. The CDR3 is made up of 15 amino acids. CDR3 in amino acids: CASNRMGTVNTEAFF. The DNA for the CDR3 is TGTGCCAGCAACCGAATGGGGACGGTGAACACTGAAGCTTTCTTT. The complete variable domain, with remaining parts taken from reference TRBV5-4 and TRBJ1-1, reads ETGVTQSPTHLIKTRGQQVTLRCSSQSGHNTVSWYQQALGQGPQFIFQYYREEENGRGNFPPRFSGLQFPNYSSELNVNALELDDSALYLCASNRMGTVNTEAFFGQGTRLTVV.

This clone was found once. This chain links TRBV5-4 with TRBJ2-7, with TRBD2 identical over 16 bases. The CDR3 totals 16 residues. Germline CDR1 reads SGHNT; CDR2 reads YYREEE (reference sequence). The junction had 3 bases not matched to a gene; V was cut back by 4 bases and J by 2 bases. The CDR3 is CASSKGLAGGAYEQYF. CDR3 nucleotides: TGTGCCAGCAGCAAGGGACTAGCGGGAGGGGCCTACGAGCAGTACTTC.

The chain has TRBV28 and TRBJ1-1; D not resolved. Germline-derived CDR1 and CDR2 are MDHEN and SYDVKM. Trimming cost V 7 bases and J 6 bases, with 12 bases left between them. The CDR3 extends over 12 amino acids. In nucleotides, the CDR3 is TGTGCCAGCACCACCCTCGGGGCTGAAGCTTTCTTT. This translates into CASTTLGAEAFF.

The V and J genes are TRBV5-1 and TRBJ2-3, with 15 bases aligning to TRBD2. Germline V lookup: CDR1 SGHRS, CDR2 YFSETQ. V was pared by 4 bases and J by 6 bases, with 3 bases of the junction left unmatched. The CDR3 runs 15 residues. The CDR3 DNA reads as TGCGCCAGCAGCCGAGGGACTAGCGGGAGGGATACGCAGTATTTT. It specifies CASSRGTSGRDTQYF.

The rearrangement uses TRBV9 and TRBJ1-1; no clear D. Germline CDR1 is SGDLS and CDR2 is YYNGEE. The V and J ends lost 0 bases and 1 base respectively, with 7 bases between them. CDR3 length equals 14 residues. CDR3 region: CASSVVPKNTEAFF. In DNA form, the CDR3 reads TGTGCCAGCAGCGTAGTTCCGAAGAACACTGAAGCTTTCTTT. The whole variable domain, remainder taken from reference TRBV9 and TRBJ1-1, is DSGVTQTPKHLITATGQRVTLRCSPRSGDLSVYWYQQSLDQGLQFLIQYYNGEERAKGNILERFSAQQFPDLHSELNLSSLELGDSALYFCASSVVPKNTEAFFGQGTRLTVV.

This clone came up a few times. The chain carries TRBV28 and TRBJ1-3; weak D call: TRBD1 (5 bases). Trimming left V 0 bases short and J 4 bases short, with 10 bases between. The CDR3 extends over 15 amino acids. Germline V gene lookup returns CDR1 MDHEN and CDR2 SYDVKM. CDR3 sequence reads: CASSLWRDQGNTIYF. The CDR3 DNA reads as TGTGCCAGCAGTTTATGGCGGGACCAAGGAAACACCATATATTTT.

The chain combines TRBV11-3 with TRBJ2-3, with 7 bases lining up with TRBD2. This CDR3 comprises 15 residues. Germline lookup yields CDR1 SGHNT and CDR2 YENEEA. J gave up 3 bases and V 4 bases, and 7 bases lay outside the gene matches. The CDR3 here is CASSSAGVLTDTQYF. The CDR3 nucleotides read TGTGCCAGCAGCTCCGCGGGAGTATTAACAGATACGCAGTATTTT.

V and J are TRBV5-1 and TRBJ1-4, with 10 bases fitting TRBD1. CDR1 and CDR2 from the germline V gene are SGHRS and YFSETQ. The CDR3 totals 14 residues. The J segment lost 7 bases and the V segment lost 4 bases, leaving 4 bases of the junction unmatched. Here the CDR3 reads CASSETGGTEKLFF. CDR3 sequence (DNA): TGCGCCAGCAGCGAGACAGGGGGCACTGAAAAACTGTTTTTT.

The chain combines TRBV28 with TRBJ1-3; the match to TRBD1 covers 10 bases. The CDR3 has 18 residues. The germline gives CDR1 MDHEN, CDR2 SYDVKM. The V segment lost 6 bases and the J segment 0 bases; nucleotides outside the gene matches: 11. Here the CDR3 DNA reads TGTGCCAGCAGCTTACCCGGGACAGGGGTGTTCTCTGGAAACACCATATATTTT. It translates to CASSLPGTGVFSGNTIYF.

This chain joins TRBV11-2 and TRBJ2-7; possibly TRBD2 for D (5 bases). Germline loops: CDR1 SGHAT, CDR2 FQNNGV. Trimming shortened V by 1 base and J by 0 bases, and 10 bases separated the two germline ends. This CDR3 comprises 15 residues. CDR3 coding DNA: TGTGCCAGCAGCTTAGTCGGCGCGGGCTCCTACGAGCAGTACTTC. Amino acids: CASSLVGAGSYEQYF.